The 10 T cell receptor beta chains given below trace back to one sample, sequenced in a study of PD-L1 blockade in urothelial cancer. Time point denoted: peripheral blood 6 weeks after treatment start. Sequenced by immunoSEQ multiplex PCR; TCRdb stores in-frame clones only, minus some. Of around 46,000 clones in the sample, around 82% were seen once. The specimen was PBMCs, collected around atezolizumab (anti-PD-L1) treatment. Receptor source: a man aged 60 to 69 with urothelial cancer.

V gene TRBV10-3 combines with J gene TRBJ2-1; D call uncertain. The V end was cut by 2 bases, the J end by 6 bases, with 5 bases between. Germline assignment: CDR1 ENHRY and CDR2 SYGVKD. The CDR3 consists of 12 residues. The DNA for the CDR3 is TGTGCCATCAGTGAGAAGAGCAATGAGCAGTTCTTC. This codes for CAISEKSNEQFF.

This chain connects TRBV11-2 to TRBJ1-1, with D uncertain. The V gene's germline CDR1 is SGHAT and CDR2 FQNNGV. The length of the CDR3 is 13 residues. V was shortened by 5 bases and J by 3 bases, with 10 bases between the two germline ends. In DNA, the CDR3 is TGTGCCAGCAGCGCCCGTGGAGACACTGAAGCTTTCTTT. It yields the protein CASSARGDTEAFF. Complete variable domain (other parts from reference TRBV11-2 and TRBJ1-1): EAGVAQSPRYKIIEKRQSVAFWCNPISGHATLYWYQQILGQGPKLLIQFQNNGVVDDSQLPKDRFSAERLKGVDSTLKIQPAKLEDSAVYLCASSARGDTEAFFGQGTRLTVV.

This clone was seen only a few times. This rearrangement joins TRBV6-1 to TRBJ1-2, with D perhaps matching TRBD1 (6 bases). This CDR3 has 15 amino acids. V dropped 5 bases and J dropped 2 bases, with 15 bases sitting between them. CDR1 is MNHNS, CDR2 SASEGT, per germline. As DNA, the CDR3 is TGTGCCAGCAGTAGGACAGTTCGGACCAACTATGGCTACACCTTC. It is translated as CASSRTVRTNYGYTF.

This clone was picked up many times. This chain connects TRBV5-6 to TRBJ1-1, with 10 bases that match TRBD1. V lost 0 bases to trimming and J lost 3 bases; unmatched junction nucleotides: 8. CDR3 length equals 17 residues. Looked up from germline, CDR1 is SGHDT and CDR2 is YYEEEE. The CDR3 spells CASSLAGTGVPYTEAFF. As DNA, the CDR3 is TGTGCCAGCAGCTTGGCCGGGACAGGGGTCCCTTACACTGAAGCTTTCTTT.

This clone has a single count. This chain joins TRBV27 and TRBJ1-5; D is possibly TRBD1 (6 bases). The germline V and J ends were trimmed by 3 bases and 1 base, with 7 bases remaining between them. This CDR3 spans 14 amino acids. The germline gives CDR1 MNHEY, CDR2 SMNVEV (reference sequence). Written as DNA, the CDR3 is TGTGCCAGCAGTTTGAGGGGGAGCAATCAGCCCCAGCATTTT. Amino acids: CASSLRGSNQPQHF.

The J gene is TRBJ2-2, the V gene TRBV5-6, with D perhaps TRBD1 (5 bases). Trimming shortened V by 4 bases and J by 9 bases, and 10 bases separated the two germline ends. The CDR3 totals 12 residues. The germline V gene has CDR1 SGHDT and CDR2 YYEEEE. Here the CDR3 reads CASSLRVRELFF. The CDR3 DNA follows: TGTGCCAGCAGCCTCAGGGTGAGGGAGCTGTTTTTT.

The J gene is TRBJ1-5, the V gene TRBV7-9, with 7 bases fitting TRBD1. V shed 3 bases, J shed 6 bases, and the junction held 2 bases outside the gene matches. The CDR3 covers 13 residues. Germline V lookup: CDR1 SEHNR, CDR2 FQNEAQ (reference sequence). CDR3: CASSFKGAQPQHF. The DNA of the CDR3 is TGTGCCAGCAGCTTTAAGGGGGCTCAGCCCCAGCATTTT. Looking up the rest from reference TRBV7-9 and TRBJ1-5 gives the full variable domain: DTGVSQNPRHKITKRGQNVTFRCDPISEHNRLYWYRQTLGQGPEFLTYFQNEAQLEKSRLLSDRFSAERPKGSFSTLEIQRTEQGDSAMYLCASSFKGAQPQHFGDGTRLSIL.

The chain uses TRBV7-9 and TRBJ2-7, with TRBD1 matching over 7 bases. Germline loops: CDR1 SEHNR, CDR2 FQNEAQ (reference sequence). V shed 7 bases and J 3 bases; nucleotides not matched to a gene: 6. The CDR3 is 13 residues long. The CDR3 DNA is TGTGCCAGCATACCTCGGGACAGCTACGAGCAGTACTTC. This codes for CASIPRDSYEQYF.

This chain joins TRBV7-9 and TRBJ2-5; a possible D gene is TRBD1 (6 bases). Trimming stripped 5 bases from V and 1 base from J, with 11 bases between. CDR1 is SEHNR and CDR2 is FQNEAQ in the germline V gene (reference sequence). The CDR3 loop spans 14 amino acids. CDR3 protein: CASSGRGAQETQYF. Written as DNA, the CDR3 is TGTGCCAGCAGCGGCAGGGGTGCCCAAGAGACCCAGTACTTC.

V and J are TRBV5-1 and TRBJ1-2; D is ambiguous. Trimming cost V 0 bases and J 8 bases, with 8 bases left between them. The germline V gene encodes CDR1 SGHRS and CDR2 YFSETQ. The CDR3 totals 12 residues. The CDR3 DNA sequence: TGCGCCAGCAGCTTGGAGGCAGGAGGCTACACCTTC. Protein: CASSLEAGGYTF.